Shown below are 23 T cell receptor beta chains from a single sample sequenced in a study of Graves' ophthalmopathy and Graves' hyperthyroidism. RNA served as the template for amplifying TCR beta CDR3 regions. The authors performed first-round RT-PCR with HTBI primers and then a second-round multiplex PCR. TCRdb reprocessed the multiplex PCR reads with MiXCR, giving one entry per CDR3 protein. The data hold about 660,000 distinct CDR3 sequences, with approximately 39% observed a single time. The sequenced sample was peripheral blood. These receptors originate from an adult man with Graves' ophthalmopathy.

The chain joins TRBV19 to TRBJ1-4, with no clear D. The CDR3 length is 17 residues. Germline CDR1 is LNHDA and CDR2 is SQIVND (reference sequence). The V end lost 3 bases, the J end lost 0 bases, and 14 bases lay between the germline ends. The CDR3 DNA sequence: TGTGCCAGTAGTATGGGCTTGTTGGCAGCAACTAATGAAAAACTGTTTTTT. This translates into CASSMGLLAATNEKLFF.

This clonotype has just a few counts. The rearrangement links TRBV12-3 or TRBV12-4 to TRBJ1-2; tentatively, D is TRBD1 (5 bases). CDR3 size: 15 residues. V gave up 1 base and J gave up 4 bases, with 13 bases separating them. CDR3 loop: CASSLEEGTSYGYTF. The CDR3 bases are TGTGCCAGCAGTTTAGAAGAAGGGACCAGCTATGGCTACACCTTC.

The chain has TRBV20-1 and TRBJ2-6; 12 bases line up with TRBD2. Trimming cost V 4 bases and J 1 base; bases outside gene matches: 14. The germline V gene has CDR1 DFQATT and CDR2 SNEGSKA (reference sequence). The CDR3 length is 20 residues. The CDR3 spells CSATGGGGLAGASGANVLTF. The CDR3 DNA is TGCAGTGCTACCGGCGGGGGGGGACTAGCGGGCGCATCTGGGGCCAACGTCCTGACTTTC.

There are a few counts of this clonotype. V is TRBV6-6 and J is TRBJ2-2; D tentatively reads TRBD1 or TRBD2 (6 bases each). Germline V gene sequence: CDR1 MNHNY, CDR2 SVGAGI (reference sequence). The CDR3 consists of 18 residues. Trimming stripped 2 bases from V and 0 bases from J, with 16 bases between. This chain's CDR3 is CASSYGGGGPSNTGELFF. Here the CDR3 DNA reads TGTGCCAGCAGTTACGGCGGTGGGGGGCCCTCGAACACCGGGGAGCTGTTTTTT.

This clonotype occurred many times. DNA for the CDR3: TGTGCCAGCATGAGGGTAGCCGAGCAGTACTTC. Translation: CASMRVAEQYF. The chain links TRBV2 to TRBJ2-7; perhaps TRBD2 as D (5 bases). The CDR3 spans 11 residues. Trimming left V 7 bases short and J 6 bases short, with 10 bases between. Germline lookup yields CDR1 SNHLY and CDR2 FYNNEI. Using reference TRBV2 and TRBJ2-7 for the parts outside the CDR3, the full variable domain is EPEVTQTPSHQVTQMGQEVILRCVPISNHLYFYWYRQILGQKVEFLVSFYNNEISEKSEIFDDQFSVERPDGSNFTLKIRSTKLEDSAMYFCASMRVAEQYFGPGTRLTVT.

The chain has TRBV10-3 and TRBJ1-4; no firm D call. The CDR3 is made up of 14 amino acids. The ends were cut back, 6 bases at V and 8 bases at J, with 16 bases in the middle. Germline V CDR1 and CDR2: ENHRY, SYGVKD. As DNA, the CDR3 is TGTGCCATCAGGTCCCCGGAAGGCGGCGAAAAACTGTTTTTT. Its translation: CAIRSPEGGEKLFF.

With respect to this clonotype: A read error is possible here, since a much larger clone lies one base away. The gene calls are TRBV20-1 and TRBJ2-7; D call uncertain. This CDR3 region has 13 residues. Germline V gene data show CDR1 as DFQATT and CDR2 as SNEGSKA (reference sequence). The DNA for the CDR3 is TGCAGTGTTGTGAACCGGGCTCGCTACGAGCTGTACTTC. This codes for CSVVNRARYELYF.

The V call is TRBV5-1, the J call TRBJ2-2, with 9 bases aligning to TRBD2. Germline CDR1 SGHRS, CDR2 YFSETQ. The CDR3 has 16 amino acids. Trimming cost V 2 bases and J 1 base; bases outside gene matches: 3. The CDR3 loop reads CASSFSGSENTGELFF. The CDR3 nucleotides are TGCGCCAGCAGCTTTAGCGGGAGCGAGAACACCGGGGAGCTGTTTTTT. The variable domain in full, with the rest retrieved from reference TRBV5-1 and TRBJ2-2, is KAGVTQTPRYLIKTRGQQVTLSCSPISGHRSVSWYQQTPGQGLQFLFEYFSETQRNKGNFPGRFSGRQFSNSRSEMNVSTLELGDSALYLCASSFSGSENTGELFFGEGSRLTVL.

The chain employs TRBV7-2 and TRBJ2-5; tentatively, D is TRBD1 (6 bases). Trimming took 5 bases from V and 4 from J, leaving 14 bases between them. The germline gives CDR1 SGHTA, CDR2 FQGNSA. The CDR3 has 14 amino acids. The CDR3 here is CASSPYRDVETQYF. The CDR3 nucleotides read TGTGCCAGCAGCCCCTACAGGGATGTAGAGACCCAGTACTTC. Using reference TRBV7-2 and TRBJ2-5 for the parts outside the CDR3, the full variable domain is GAGVSQSPSNKVTEKGKDVELRCDPISGHTALYWYRQSLGQGLEFLIYFQGNSAPDKSGLPSDRFSAERTGGSVSTLTIQRTQQEDSAVYLCASSPYRDVETQYFGPGTRLLVL.

The chain recombines TRBV27 with TRBJ2-5; D is possibly TRBD1 or TRBD2 (6 bases each). The CDR3 consists of 15 residues. V lost 6 bases and J lost 5, with 19 bases in between. The germline gives CDR1 MNHEY, CDR2 SMNVEV (reference sequence). CDR3 in amino acids: CASSTSWGAEETQYF. The CDR3 coding sequence is TGTGCCAGCAGCACATCGTGGGGGGCGGAGGAGACCCAGTACTTC.

The table lists this clonotype with many counts. The V and J genes are TRBV19 and TRBJ1-1; D is perhaps TRBD1 (5 bases). Trimming pared 10 bases from V and 4 bases from J, leaving 13 bases between. The CDR3 is 12 residues long. Germline CDR1 and CDR2: LNHDA and SQIVND (reference sequence). The CDR3 here is CATRTGGTEAFF. CDR3 coding DNA: TGTGCCACCCGGACGGGGGGCACTGAAGCTTTCTTT.

This clonotype was seen many times. The chain joins TRBV24-1 to TRBJ1-5; 7 bases match TRBD1. V dropped 3 bases and J dropped 5; count of bases not matched to a gene: 3. Germline CDR1 is KGHDR and CDR2 is SFDVKD. The CDR3 is 14 residues long. Here the CDR3 reads CATSDPDRDQPQHF. In DNA, the CDR3 is TGTGCCACCAGTGATCCTGACAGGGATCAGCCCCAGCATTTT.

With regard to this clonotype: This may stem from a read error, because a much larger clone lies one nucleotide away. The rearrangement uses TRBV19 and TRBJ1-6, with D possibly being TRBD1 (5 bases). CDR3 length: 15 amino acids. Looked up from germline, CDR1 is LNHDA and CDR2 is SQIVND (reference sequence). V shed 1 base and J shed 9 bases, with 13 bases lying between them. Written as DNA, the CDR3 is TGTGCCAGTAGTATAGCACGGGGCGATATTTCACCCCTCCACTTT. The encoded protein is CASSIARGDISPLHF.

The chain uses TRBV25-1 and TRBJ1-1, with D perhaps TRBD1 (6 bases). Between the trimmed V and J ends, which lost 7 bases and 5 bases, there was a span of 11 bases. CDR1 is MGHDK, CDR2 SYGVNS, per germline. The CDR3 is 12 amino acids. The CDR3 nucleotides are TGTGCCAGCATAACAGGGAAAACTGAAGCTTTCTTT. Amino acid sequence: CASITGKTEAFF.

CDR3: CAISTLTGNTGELFF. For the CDR3, the DNA is TGTGCCATCAGTACCCTGACTGGAAACACCGGGGAGCTGTTTTTT. The chain is built from TRBV10-3 and TRBJ2-2, with unresolved D. This CDR3 contains 15 residues. Trimming removed 5 bases from V and 2 bases from J, with 12 bases in between. Germline CDR1 reads ENHRY; CDR2 reads SYGVKD.

In its sample, this clonotype was seen a few times. V gene TRBV20-1 combines with J gene TRBJ2-7; 9 bases are shared with TRBD2. CDR3 size: 16 residues. Germline V lookup: CDR1 DFQATT, CDR2 SNEGSKA (reference sequence). V trimming: 5 bases; J trimming: 1 base; junction bases outside the gene matches: 12. This chain's CDR3 is CSASLTSSGGSYEQYF. The DNA of the CDR3 is TGCAGTGCTTCCCTAACTTCGAGCGGGGGGTCCTACGAGCAGTACTTC.

This clonotype was counted ten times or more. The chain employs TRBV20-1 and TRBJ1-6, with no clear D. The germline gives CDR1 DFQATT, CDR2 SNEGSKA (reference sequence). Between the trimmed V and J ends, which lost 6 bases and 6 bases, there was a span of 12 bases. This CDR3 is built from 13 residues. This CDR3 is CSAAPDGNSPLHF. The CDR3 DNA reads as TGCAGTGCGGCACCGGACGGTAATTCACCCCTCCACTTT.

The chain employs TRBV12-3 or TRBV12-4 and TRBJ2-2, with D perhaps assigned TRBD1 or TRBD2 (5 bases each). The V and J ends lost 6 bases and 4 bases respectively, with 18 bases between them. The CDR3 runs to 16 residues. Written as DNA, the CDR3 is TGTGCCAGCAGCCAAGATGGGGGATCTCCCACCGGGGAGCTGTTTTTT. This translates into CASSQDGGSPTGELFF.

On this clonotype itself: Being one base from a much bigger clone, this may be a read error. The rearrangement links TRBV7-9 to TRBJ2-7, with D possibly matching TRBD1 (5 bases). The CDR3 length is 15 residues. CDR1 is SEHNR, CDR2 FQNEAQ, per germline (reference sequence). CDR3 sequence reads: CVSSLGSQGNGEQYF. The CDR3, as DNA: TGTGTCAGCAGCTTAGGGTCGCAGGGTAATGGAGAGCAGTACTTC.

The J gene is TRBJ2-7, the V gene TRBV4-2; perhaps TRBD2 as D (6 bases). Per the germline V gene, CDR1 is LGHNA and CDR2 is YNFKEQ. CDR3 length equals 15 residues. V gave up 0 bases and J gave up 7 bases, with 16 bases separating them. CDR3 protein: CASSQDNGLGGEQYF. The CDR3 DNA sequence: TGTGCCAGCAGCCAAGATAACGGGTTGGGAGGAGAGCAGTACTTC.

This clonotype was observed many times. The chain links TRBV7-9 to TRBJ1-4; no reliable D call. V dropped 5 bases and J dropped 5 bases, with 3 bases sitting between them. Germline V CDR1 and CDR2: SEHNR, FQNEAQ (reference sequence). The CDR3 length is 11 residues. CDR3 in amino acids: CASSKNEKLFF. CDR3 nucleotides: TGTGCCAGCAGCAAGAATGAAAAACTGTTTTTT.

The table lists this clonotype with many counts. V and J are TRBV29-1 and TRBJ2-3, with D hard to call. This CDR3 spans 12 amino acids. The germline V gene has CDR1 SQVTM and CDR2 ANQGSEA. The V end lost 6 bases, the J end lost 1 base, and 8 bases lay between the germline ends. The CDR3 reads CSVRHGTDTQYF. CDR3 bases: TGCAGCGTGAGGCATGGCACAGATACGCAGTATTTT.

This clonotype was counted ten times or more. The V call is TRBV14, the J call TRBJ1-2; unclear D gene. The CDR3 has 13 amino acids. Trimming took off 0 bases at V and 6 bases at J, with 8 bases between the two ends. Per germline, CDR1 SGHDN and CDR2 FVKESK. The CDR3 region has the DNA TGTGCCAGCAGCCAAGATCAGACCGATGGCTACACCTTC. This translates into CASSQDQTDGYTF.